This record concerns one T cell receptor (beta chain) sequence. TCRdb re-called the 5' RACE reads through MiXCR, storing one row per CDR3 protein. Here the sample spans 500,000 to 650,000 distinct CDR3 sequences, about 15% being singletons. This sample is drawn from a study of T cells after yellow fever vaccination. Germline V gene sequence: CDR1 DFQATT, CDR2 SNEGSKA (reference sequence). There are 14 residues in the CDR3. V was trimmed by 0 bases and J by 5 bases, leaving 13 bases between them. The sequencing used PBMCs, collected around 5 days after the first yellow fever vaccination. The sequence derives from a young man who received the YFV17D yellow fever vaccine. The V and J genes are TRBV20-1 and TRBJ2-5; TRBD2 is a possible D gene (5 bases). CDR3 in DNA: TGCAGTGCTAGAGATTGGAGTGGCGGGGAGACCCAGTACTTC. It translates to CSARDWSGGETQYF.